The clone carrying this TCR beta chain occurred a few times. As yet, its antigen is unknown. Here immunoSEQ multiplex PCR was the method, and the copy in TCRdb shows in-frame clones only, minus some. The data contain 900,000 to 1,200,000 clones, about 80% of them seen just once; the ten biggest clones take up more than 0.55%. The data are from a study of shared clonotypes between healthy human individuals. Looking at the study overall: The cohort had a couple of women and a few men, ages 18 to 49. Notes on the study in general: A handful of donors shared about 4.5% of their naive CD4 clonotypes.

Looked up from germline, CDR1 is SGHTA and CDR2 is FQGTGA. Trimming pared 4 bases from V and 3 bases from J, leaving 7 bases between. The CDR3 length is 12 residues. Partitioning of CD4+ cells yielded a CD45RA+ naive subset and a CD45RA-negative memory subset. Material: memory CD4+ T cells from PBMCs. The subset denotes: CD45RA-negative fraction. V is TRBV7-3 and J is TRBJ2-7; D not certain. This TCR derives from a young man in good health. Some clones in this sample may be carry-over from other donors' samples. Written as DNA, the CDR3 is TGTGCCAGCAGCTCCACCCACTACGAGCAGTACTTC. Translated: CASSSTHYEQYF. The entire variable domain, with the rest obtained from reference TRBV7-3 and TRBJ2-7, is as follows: GAGVSQTPSNKVTEKGKYVELRCDPISGHTALYWYRQSLGQGPEFLIYFQGTGAADDSGLPNDRFFAVRPEGSVSTLKIQRTERGDSAVYLCASSSTHYEQYFGPGTRLTVT.